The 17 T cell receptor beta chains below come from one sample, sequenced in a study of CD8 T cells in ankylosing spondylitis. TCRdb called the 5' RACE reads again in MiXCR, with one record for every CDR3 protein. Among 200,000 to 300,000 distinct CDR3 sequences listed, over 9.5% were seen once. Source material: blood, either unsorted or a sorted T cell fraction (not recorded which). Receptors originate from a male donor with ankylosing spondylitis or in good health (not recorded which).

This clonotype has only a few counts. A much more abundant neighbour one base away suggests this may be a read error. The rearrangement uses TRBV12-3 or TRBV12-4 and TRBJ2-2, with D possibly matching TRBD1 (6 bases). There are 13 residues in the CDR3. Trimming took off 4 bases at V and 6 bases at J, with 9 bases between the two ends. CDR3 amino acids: CASSCRGPGELFF. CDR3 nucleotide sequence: TGTGCCAGCAGTTGCAGGGGTCCCGGGGAGCTGTTTTTT.

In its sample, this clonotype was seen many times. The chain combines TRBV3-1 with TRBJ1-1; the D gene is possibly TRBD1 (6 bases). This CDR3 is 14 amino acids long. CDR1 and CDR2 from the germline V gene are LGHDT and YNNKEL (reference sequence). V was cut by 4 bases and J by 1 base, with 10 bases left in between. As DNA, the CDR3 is TGTGCCAGCAGCCGGGACAATACGAACACTGAAGCTTTCTTT. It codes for CASSRDNTNTEAFF.

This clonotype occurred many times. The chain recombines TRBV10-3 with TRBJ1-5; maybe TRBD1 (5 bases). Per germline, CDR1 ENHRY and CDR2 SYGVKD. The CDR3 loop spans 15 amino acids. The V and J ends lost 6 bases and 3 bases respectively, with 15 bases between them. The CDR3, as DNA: TGTGCCATCAGGGGAGACAGTTCGTCCAATCAGCCCCAGCATTTT. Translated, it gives CAIRGDSSSNQPQHF.

CDR3 region: CAWSVQRFGTENYGYTF. DNA for the CDR3: TGTGCCTGGAGTGTACAGAGATTTGGGACCGAGAACTATGGCTACACCTTC. The chain recombines TRBV30 with TRBJ1-2; the D gene is possibly TRBD1 (5 bases). This CDR3 spans 17 amino acids. The germline gives CDR1 GTSNPN, CDR2 SVGIG (reference sequence). V lost 0 bases and J 2 bases, leaving 19 bases between the germline ends.

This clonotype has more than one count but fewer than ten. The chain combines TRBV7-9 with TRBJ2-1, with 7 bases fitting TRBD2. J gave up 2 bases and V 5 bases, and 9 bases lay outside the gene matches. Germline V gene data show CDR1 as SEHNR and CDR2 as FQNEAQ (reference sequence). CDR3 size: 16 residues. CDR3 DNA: TGTGCCAGCAGCAAGGCACGGGGGGTTACCTACAATGAGCAGTTCTTC. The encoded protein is CASSKARGVTYNEQFF.

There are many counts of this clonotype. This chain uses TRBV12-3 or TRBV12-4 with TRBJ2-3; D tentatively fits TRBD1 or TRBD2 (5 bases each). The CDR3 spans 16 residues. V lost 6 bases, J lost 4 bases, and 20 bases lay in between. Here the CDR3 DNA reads TGTGCCAGCAGCCTAGAGGACTCTTGGGGACCAGATACGCAGTATTTT. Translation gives CASSLEDSWGPDTQYF.

As DNA, the CDR3 is TGTGCCAGCAGCAGAACCAGCTTC. It codes for CASSRTSF. The V and J genes are TRBV21-1 and TRBJ2-7. TRBV21-1 is a pseudogene segment. The CDR3 is made up of 8 amino acids.

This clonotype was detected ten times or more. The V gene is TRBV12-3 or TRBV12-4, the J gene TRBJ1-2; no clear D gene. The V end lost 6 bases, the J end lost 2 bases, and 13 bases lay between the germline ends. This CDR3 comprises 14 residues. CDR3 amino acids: CASRAVTANYGYTF. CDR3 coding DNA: TGTGCCAGCAGGGCCGTAACGGCGAACTATGGCTACACCTTC.

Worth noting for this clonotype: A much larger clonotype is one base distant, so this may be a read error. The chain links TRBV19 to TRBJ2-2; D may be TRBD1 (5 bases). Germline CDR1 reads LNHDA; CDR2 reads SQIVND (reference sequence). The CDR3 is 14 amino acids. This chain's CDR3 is CVSKQTDLTGELFF. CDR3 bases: TGTGTCAGTAAACAGACAGACCTTACCGGGGAGCTGTTTTTT.

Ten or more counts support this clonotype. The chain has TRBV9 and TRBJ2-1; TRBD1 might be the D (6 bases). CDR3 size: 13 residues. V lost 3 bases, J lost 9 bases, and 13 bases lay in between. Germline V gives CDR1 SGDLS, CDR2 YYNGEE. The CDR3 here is CASSGPTGLEQFF. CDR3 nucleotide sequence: TGTGCCAGCAGCGGCCCGACAGGACTTGAGCAGTTCTTC.

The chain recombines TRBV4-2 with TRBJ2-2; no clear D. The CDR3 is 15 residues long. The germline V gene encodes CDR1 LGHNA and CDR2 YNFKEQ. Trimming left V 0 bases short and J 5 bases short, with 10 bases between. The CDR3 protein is CASSQDRKSTGELFF. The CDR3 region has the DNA TGTGCCAGCAGCCAAGATAGGAAATCTACCGGGGAGCTGTTTTTT.

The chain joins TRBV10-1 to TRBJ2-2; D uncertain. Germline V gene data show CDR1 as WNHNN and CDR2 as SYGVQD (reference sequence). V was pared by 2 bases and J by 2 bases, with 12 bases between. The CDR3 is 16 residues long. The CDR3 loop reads CASSERPGPNTGELFF. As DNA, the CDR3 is TGCGCCAGCAGTGAGCGCCCCGGGCCCAACACCGGGGAGCTGTTTTTT.

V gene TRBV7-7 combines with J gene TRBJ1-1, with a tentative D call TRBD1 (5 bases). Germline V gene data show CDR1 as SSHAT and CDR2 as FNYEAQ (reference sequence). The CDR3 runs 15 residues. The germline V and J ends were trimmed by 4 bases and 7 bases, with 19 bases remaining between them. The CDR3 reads CASSSGHGPMFEAFF. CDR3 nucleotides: TGTGCCAGCAGCTCAGGGCACGGGCCTATGTTTGAAGCTTTCTTT. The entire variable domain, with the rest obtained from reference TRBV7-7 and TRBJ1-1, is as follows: GAGVSQSPRYKVTKRGQDVTLRCDPISSHATLYWYQQALGQGPEFLTYFNYEAQPDKSGLPSDRFSAERPEGSISTLTIQRTEQRDSAMYRCASSSGHGPMFEAFFGQGTRLTVV.

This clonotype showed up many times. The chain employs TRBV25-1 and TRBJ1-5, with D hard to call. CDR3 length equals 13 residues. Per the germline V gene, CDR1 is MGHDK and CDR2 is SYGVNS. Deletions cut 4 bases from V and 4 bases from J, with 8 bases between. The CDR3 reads CASSATGNQPQHF. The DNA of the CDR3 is TGTGCCAGCAGTGCGACCGGGAATCAGCCCCAGCATTTT.

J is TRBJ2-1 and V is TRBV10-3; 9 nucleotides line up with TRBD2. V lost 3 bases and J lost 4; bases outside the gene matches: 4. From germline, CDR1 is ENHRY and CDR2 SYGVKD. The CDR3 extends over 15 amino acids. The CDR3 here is CAISDGGGDYNEQFF. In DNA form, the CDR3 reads TGTGCCATCAGTGACGGCGGGGGGGATTACAATGAGCAGTTCTTC.

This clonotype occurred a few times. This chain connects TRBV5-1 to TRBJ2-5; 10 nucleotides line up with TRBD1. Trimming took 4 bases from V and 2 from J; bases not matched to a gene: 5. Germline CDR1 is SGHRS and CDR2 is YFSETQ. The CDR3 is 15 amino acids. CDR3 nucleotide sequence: TGCGCCAGCAGCATAGGGACAGGGGCACAAGAGACCCAGTACTTC. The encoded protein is CASSIGTGAQETQYF. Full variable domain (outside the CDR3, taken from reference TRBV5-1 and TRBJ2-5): KAGVTQTPRYLIKTRGQQVTLSCSPISGHRSVSWYQQTPGQGLQFLFEYFSETQRNKGNFPGRFSGRQFSNSRSEMNVSTLELGDSALYLCASSIGTGAQETQYFGPGTRLLVL.

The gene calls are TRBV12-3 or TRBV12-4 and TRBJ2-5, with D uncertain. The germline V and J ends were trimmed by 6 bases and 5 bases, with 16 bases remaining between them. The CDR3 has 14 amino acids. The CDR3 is CASSAVSPTETQYF. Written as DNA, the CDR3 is TGTGCCAGCAGCGCGGTGAGCCCAACGGAGACCCAGTACTTC.